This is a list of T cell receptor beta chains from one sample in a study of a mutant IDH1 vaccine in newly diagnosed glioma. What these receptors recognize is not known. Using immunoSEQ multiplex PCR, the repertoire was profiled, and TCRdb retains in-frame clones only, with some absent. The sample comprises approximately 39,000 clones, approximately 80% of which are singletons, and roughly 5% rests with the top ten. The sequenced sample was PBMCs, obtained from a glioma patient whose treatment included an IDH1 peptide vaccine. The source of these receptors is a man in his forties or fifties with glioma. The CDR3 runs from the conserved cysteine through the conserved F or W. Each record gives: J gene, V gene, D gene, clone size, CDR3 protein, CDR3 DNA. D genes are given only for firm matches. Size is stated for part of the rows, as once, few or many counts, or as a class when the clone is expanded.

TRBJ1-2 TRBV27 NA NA CASSFGGALGYTF TGTGCCAGCAGTTTTGGGGGGGCGCTGGGCTACACCTTC
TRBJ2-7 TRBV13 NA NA CASSSRTATYEQYF TGTGCCAGCAGCTCCCGGACAGCAACCTACGAGCAGTACTTC
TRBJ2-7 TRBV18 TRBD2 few CASSPVGGGAGDEQYF TGTGCCAGCTCACCAGTCGGCGGGGGGGCGGGCGACGAGCAGTACTTC
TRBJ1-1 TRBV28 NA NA CASIRGGNTEAFF TGTGCCAGCATCAGAGGTGGGAACACTGAAGCTTTCTTT
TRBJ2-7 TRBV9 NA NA CASSVSWGDSYEQYF TGTGCCAGCAGCGTATCCTGGGGTGATTCCTACGAGCAGTACTTC
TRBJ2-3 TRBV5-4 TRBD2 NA CASSPLAGGADTQYF TGTGCCAGCAGCCCCCTAGCGGGAGGGGCAGATACGCAGTATTTT
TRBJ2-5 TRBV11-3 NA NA CASKVGETQYF TGTGCCAGCAAGGTAGGTGAGACCCAGTACTTC
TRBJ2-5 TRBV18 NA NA CASSPPIGAGDLQETQYF TGTGCCAGCTCACCCCCAATCGGCGCAGGGGACCTCCAAGAGACCCAGTACTTC
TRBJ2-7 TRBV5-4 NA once CASSRPGLSYEQYF TGTGCCAGCAGCCGGCCCGGGTTGTCCTACGAGCAGTACTTC
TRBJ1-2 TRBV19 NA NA CASRTGDRLFYGYTF TGTGCCAGTAGGACTGGGGACCGTCTCTTCTATGGCTACACCTTC
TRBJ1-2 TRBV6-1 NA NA CASSGGPLRYGYTF TGTGCCAGCAGTGGCGGGCCGCTCCGTTATGGCTACACCTTC
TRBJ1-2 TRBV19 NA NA CASSIDGTYGYTF TGTGCCAGTAGTATCGATGGGACATATGGCTACACCTTC
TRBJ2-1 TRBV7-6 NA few CASSLTSNEQFF TGTGCCAGCAGCTTGACTAGCAATGAGCAGTTCTTC
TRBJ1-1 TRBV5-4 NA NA CASTQRGQGEAFF TGTGCCAGCACCCAAAGAGGGCAGGGTGAAGCTTTCTTT
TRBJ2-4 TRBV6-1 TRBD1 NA CASSELAGGTRAKNIQYF TGTGCCAGCAGTGAATTGGCAGGGGGCACGAGAGCCAAAAACATTCAGTACTTC
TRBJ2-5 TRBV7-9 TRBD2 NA CASSLGLAGRETQYF TGTGCCAGCAGCCTAGGACTAGCGGGGCGGGAGACCCAGTACTTC
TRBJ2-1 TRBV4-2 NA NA CASSLRDNEQFF TGTGCCAGCAGCCTACGGGACAATGAGCAGTTCTTC
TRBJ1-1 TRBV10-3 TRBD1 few CAIRDVGRGDTEAFF TGTGCCATCAGGGACGTGGGCAGGGGGGACACTGAAGCTTTCTTT
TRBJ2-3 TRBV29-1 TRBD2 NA CSGDPGLAGTDTQYF TGCAGCGGGGATCCGGGACTAGCGGGAACAGATACGCAGTATTTT
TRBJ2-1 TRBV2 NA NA CASSEMVLLEFF TGTGCCAGCAGTGAAATGGTCCTGCTAGAGTTCTTC
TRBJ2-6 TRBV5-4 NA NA CASSSGAAPWGANVLTF TGTGCCAGCAGCTCAGGGGCCGCGCCTTGGGGGGCCAACGTCCTGACTTTC
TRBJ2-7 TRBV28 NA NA CASSFPFYEQYF TGTGCCAGCAGTTTTCCCTTCTACGAGCAGTACTTC
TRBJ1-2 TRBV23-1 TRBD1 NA CASSQSGTGSGYGYTF TGCGCCAGCAGTCAGTCCGGGACAGGAAGCGGCTATGGCTACACCTTC
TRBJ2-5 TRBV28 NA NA CASSLPGETQYF TGTGCCAGCAGTCTCCCCGGGGAGACCCAGTACTTC
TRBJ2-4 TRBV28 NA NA CASSLAGRPKNIQYF TGTGCCAGCAGTTTAGCGGGGAGGCCCAAAAACATTCAGTACTTC
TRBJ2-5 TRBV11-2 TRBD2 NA CASSRLLAGGQETQYF TGTGCCAGCAGCCGCCTACTAGCGGGAGGCCAAGAGACCCAGTACTTC
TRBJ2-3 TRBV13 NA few CASSLYAGTSTDTQYF TGTGCCAGCAGCTTATACGCAGGGACTAGCACAGATACGCAGTATTTT
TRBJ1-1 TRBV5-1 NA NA CASSLGSNTEAFF TGCGCCAGCAGCTTGGGTTCGAACACTGAAGCTTTCTTT
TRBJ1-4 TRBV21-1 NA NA CASSNARDRDATNEKLFF TGTGCCAGCAGCAACGCCCGGGACAGGGATGCAACTAATGAAAAACTGTTTTTT
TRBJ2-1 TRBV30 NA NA CAWSVRGGGLYNEQFF TGTGCCTGGAGTGTACGGGGCGGGGGCCTCTACAATGAGCAGTTCTTC
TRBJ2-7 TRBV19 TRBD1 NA CASSSRTGENEQYF TGTGCCAGTAGTTCCCGGACAGGGGAGAACGAGCAGTACTTC
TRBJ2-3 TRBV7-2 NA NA CASRVLATDTQYF TGTGCCAGCAGAGTACTAGCAACAGATACGCAGTATTTT
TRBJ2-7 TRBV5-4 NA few CASSLGQSYEQYF TGTGCCAGCAGCTTAGGGCAGAGCTACGAGCAGTACTTC
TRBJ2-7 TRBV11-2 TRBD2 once CASSQGLAGGPRDAGEQYF TGTGCCAGCAGCCAGGGACTAGCGGGAGGGCCTAGGGATGCGGGGGAGCAGTACTTC
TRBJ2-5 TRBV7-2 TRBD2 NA CASSLGLAGGDQETQYF TGTGCCAGCAGCTTAGGCCTAGCGGGGGGGGACCAAGAGACCCAGTACTTC
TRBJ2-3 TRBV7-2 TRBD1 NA CASSLAAGGNTDTQYF TGTGCCAGCAGCTTAGCTGCAGGGGGTAACACAGATACGCAGTATTTT
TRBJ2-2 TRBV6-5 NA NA CASSPTVGTGELFF TGTGCCAGCAGCCCTACCGTAGGGACCGGGGAGCTGTTTTTT
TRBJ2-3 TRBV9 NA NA CASSAGPSPTDTQYF TGTGCCAGCAGCGCCGGCCCTAGCCCCACAGATACGCAGTATTTT
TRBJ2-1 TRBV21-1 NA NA CPKVGLDPEQFF TGTCCAAAGGTCGGATTGGACCCTGAGCAGTTCTTC
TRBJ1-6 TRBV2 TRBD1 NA CASSPRTGVNLPLHF TGTGCCAGCAGCCCCAGGACAGGGGTAAATTTACCCCTCCACTTT
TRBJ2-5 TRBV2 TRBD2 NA CASSQTSGGPTTGTQYF TGTGCCAGCAGCCAGACTAGCGGGGGGCCCACTACCGGGACCCAGTACTTC
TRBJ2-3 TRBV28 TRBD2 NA CASTAGGTDTQYF TGTGCCAGCACGGCGGGAGGGACAGATACGCAGTATTTT
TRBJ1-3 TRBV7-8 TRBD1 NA CASSSPRGSSGNTIYF TGTGCCAGCAGCTCGCCCAGGGGGAGCTCTGGAAACACCATATATTTT
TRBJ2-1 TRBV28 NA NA CASSLTGSGGEQFF TGTGCCAGCAGTTTAACAGGGTCCGGGGGTGAGCAGTTCTTC
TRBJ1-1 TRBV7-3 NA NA CASSLRSGNTEAFF TGTGCCAGCAGCTTAAGATCAGGGAACACTGAAGCTTTCTTT
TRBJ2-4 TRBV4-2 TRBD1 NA CASSSGTGGEIAKNIQYF TGTGCCAGCAGTTCTGGGACAGGGGGCGAGATAGCCAAAAACATTCAGTACTTC
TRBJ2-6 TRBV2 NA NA CASSERSGANVLTF TGTGCCAGCAGTGAACGCTCTGGGGCCAACGTCCTGACTTTC